The 10 T cell receptor beta chains below were found in one sample sequenced in a study of blood T cell repertoires in COVID-19. Using immunoSEQ multiplex PCR, the repertoire was profiled, and TCRdb retains in-frame clones only, with some absent. The table records 200,000 to 250,000 clones, approximately 86% of them present only once. The material sequenced was PBMCs or T cells enriched from blood (not recorded which). These receptors were obtained from a woman aged 45-65 years with acute COVID-19.

The chain links TRBV29-1 to TRBJ2-1, with D perhaps matching TRBD2 (5 bases). CDR3 size: 12 residues. Germline CDR1 is SQVTM and CDR2 is ANQGSEA. V lost 3 bases, J lost 3 bases, and 6 bases lay in between. The CDR3, as DNA: TGCAGCGTTGAGAGCGGCTACAATGAGCAGTTCTTC. Protein: CSVESGYNEQFF.

Details on this clone: At the DNA level, this CDR3 is encoded by other sequences in the same sample as well. The chain carries TRBV7-3 and TRBJ2-5, with 8 nucleotides matching TRBD1. The J segment lost 4 bases and the V segment lost 5 bases, leaving 3 bases of the junction unmatched. CDR1 is SGHTA and CDR2 is FQGTGA in the germline V gene. CDR3 length: 13 residues. CDR3 sequence (DNA): TGTGCCAGCAGCCCCGACAGGGGAGAGACCCAGTACTTC. Translating it yields CASSPDRGETQYF.

The chain couples TRBV30 to TRBJ2-3; no clear D. V lost 4 bases, J lost 6 bases, and 23 bases lay in between. Germline V gene data show CDR1 as GTSNPN and CDR2 as SVGIG (reference sequence). This CDR3 has 16 residues. The CDR3: CAWTRQASTFGDTQYF. In DNA form, the CDR3 reads TGTGCCTGGACCCGACAAGCATCCACCTTTGGGGATACGCAGTATTTT.

This chain connects TRBV5-6 to TRBJ2-1, with D possibly being TRBD2 (5 bases). V was cut by 4 bases and J by 10 bases, with 24 bases left in between. The CDR3 length is 16 residues. CDR1 is SGHDT and CDR2 is YYEEEE in the germline V gene. The CDR3 nucleotides read TGTGCCAGCAGCCAAACGGGGAAGCCCATTTCGGGGGAGCAGTTCTTC. Its protein is CASSQTGKPISGEQFF.

This chain uses TRBV3-1 (or the pseudogene TRBV3-2) with TRBJ2-2; 10 bases agree with TRBD1. J was trimmed by 5 bases and V by 6 bases; bases with no gene match: 6. Germline loops: CDR1 LGHDT, CDR2 YNNKEL (reference sequence). This CDR3 spans 15 amino acids. The CDR3 coding sequence is TGTGCCAGCAGTCGGACAGGGGGAGGAACCGGGGAGCTGTTTTTT. Translated: CASSRTGGGTGELFF.

V gene TRBV10-3 combines with J gene TRBJ2-7, with 10 positions matching TRBD1. Germline V gives CDR1 ENHRY, CDR2 SYGVKD. The V and J ends lost 0 bases and 2 bases, in that order; junction bases with no gene match: 4. The CDR3 runs 16 residues. The CDR3 reads CAISESLGTGAYEQYF. The DNA of the CDR3 is TGTGCCATCAGTGAGTCGCTTGGGACAGGGGCCTACGAGCAGTACTTC.

The chain couples TRBV27 to TRBJ2-4; D perhaps matches TRBD2 (5 bases). Germline V gene data show CDR1 as MNHEY and CDR2 as SMNVEV (reference sequence). V lost 5 bases and J 6 bases, leaving 26 bases between the germline ends. The length of the CDR3 is 18 residues. The CDR3 DNA reads TGTGCCAGCAGTGCCCTCCCGGGTCGGGGAGAGGTGGTAAACATTCAGTACTTC. Translated, it gives CASSALPGRGEVVNIQYF.

The chain couples TRBV19 to TRBJ2-1; 7 bases are a match to TRBD2. Per germline, CDR1 LNHDA and CDR2 SQIVND (reference sequence). J lost 0 bases, V lost 10 bases, and 9 bases had no gene match. CDR3 length: 15 amino acids. CDR3: CATGGASGSYNEQFF. DNA for the CDR3: TGTGCCACCGGAGGGGCTAGCGGCTCCTACAATGAGCAGTTCTTC.

The chain joins TRBV18 to TRBJ1-6, with 9 bases matching TRBD1. The CDR3 has 15 amino acids. CDR1 and CDR2 (germline): KGHSH, LQKENI. V lost 6 bases to trimming and J lost 10 bases; unmatched junction nucleotides: 10. The CDR3 coding sequence is TGTGCCAGCTCGATAACCGGGACAGGGCCATCACCCCTCCACTTT. Residues: CASSITGTGPSPLHF.

J is TRBJ1-5 and V is TRBV4-1, with TRBD1 matching 8 bases. This CDR3 comprises 16 residues. Germline V CDR1 and CDR2: MGHRA, YSYEKL. Trimming removed 0 bases from V and 7 bases from J; junction bases left unmatched: 8. CDR3 protein: CASSQDPGGAYQPQHF. The CDR3 DNA is TGCGCCAGCAGCCAAGATCCAGGGGGCGCTTACCAGCCCCAGCATTTT.